This TCR beta chain is from a study of blood T cells in healthy people across ages. This clonotype came up a few times. A second PCR, run for roughly 7 to 11 cycles, used a sample-barcoded 5' primer plus a J-beta primer mix. TCRdb called the 5' RACE reads again in MiXCR, with one record for every CDR3 protein. The repertoire holds about 400,000 distinct CDR3 sequences, approximately 52% seen once, with over 40% in the top ten. The ends lost 2 bases at V and 6 bases at J; junction bases unmatched: 5. Germline CDR1 reads SGHTA; CDR2 reads FQGTGA. This CDR3 has 15 amino acids. Sequencing was done on a sample of blood. The rearrangement joins TRBV7-3 to TRBJ1-2, with 11 bases that match TRBD1. The receptor was isolated from a man in his sixties in good health. CDR3 residues: CASSLGGQGADGYTF. The CDR3 nucleotides are TGTGCCAGCAGCTTAGGCGGACAGGGGGCGGATGGCTACACCTTC.